The rows below give T cell receptor beta chains drawn from one sample of a study of cytomegalovirus exposure and HLA in healthy donors. Method: immunoSEQ multiplex PCR; TCRdb's copy keeps in-frame clones and lacks some. Of approximately 100,000 clones listed, roughly 70% are singletons. Specimen: PBMCs. The receptors originated from a man aged 45-65 years in good health and CMV-seronegative. Each CDR3 is given with its conserved first and last residue. D genes are given only for firm matches. Expanded clones are given a class, and other clones once, few, many or no size at all.

NA	TRBJ1-5	TRBD1	TRBV2	TGTGCCAGCACCCGGACAGGGATGGAGCAGCCCCAGCATTTT	CASTRTGMEQPQHF
NA	TRBJ2-7	TRBD2	TRBV6-5	TGTGCCAGCAGTTACTCTTTCCGGGGAGGGGCCTACGAGCAGTACTTC	CASSYSFRGGAYEQYF
NA	TRBJ2-1	NA	TRBV7-9	TGTGCCAGCAGCTTACCTAGCTTTCATGAGCAGTTCTTC	CASSLPSFHEQFF
NA	TRBJ2-7	TRBD1	TRBV11-3	TGTGCCAGCAGCCGGACAGGGAGCTACGAGCAGTACTTC	CASSRTGSYEQYF
NA	TRBJ2-7	NA	TRBV7-9	TGTGCCAGCGGGGGGATATCCTACGAGCAGTACTTC	CASGGISYEQYF
once	TRBJ2-7	TRBD1	TRBV29-1	TGCAGCGCCCGGGACAGCTCCTACGAGCAGTACTTC	CSARDSSYEQYF
NA	TRBJ1-4	NA	TRBV7-2	TGTGCCAGCAGTCCTAGGGGAAGTCCAAATGAAAAACTGTTTTTT	CASSPRGSPNEKLFF
NA	TRBJ2-2	TRBD2	TRBV7-9	TGTGCCAGCAGACAGACCAGACTAGCGGGAGTACTCGGGGAGCTGTTTTTT	CASRQTRLAGVLGELFF
NA	TRBJ1-1	NA	TRBV19	TGTGCCAGTAGTTTCGGAACAGGAAACACTGAAGCTTTCTTT	CASSFGTGNTEAFF
NA	TRBJ1-6	NA	TRBV4-1	TGCGCCAGCAGCCAAGACGTAGACATCTATAATTCACCCCTCCACTTT	CASSQDVDIYNSPLHF
few	TRBJ1-1	NA	TRBV7-9	TGTGCCAGCAGCTTCGCCTATTCAATCGGACAACAGAACACTGAAGCTTTCTTT	CASSFAYSIGQQNTEAFF
NA	TRBJ1-5	NA	TRBV28	TGTGCCAGCGCGGGCGGGGGGCAGTATCAGCCCCAGCATTTT	CASAGGGQYQPQHF
NA	TRBJ2-3	NA	TRBV19	TGTGCCAGTAGTTTGTTTAGGGGGGGGTTTGCAGATACGCAGTATTTT	CASSLFRGGFADTQYF
NA	TRBJ2-1	TRBD2	TRBV10-2	TGCGCCAGCAGACTAGCGGGAGGGAGCTCCTACAATGAGCAGTTCTTC	CASRLAGGSSYNEQFF
NA	TRBJ1-3	TRBD1	TRBV7-9	TGTGCCAGCAGCTCGCCCTGGACAGGCTCTGGAAACACCATATATTTT	CASSSPWTGSGNTIYF
NA	TRBJ2-1	NA	TRBV5-1	TGCGCCAGCAGCTTGGAAGGCGGGCTCGATGAGCAGTTCTTC	CASSLEGGLDEQFF
NA	TRBJ2-5	TRBD2	TRBV18	TGTGCCAGCTCACCACCAAGACTAGCGGGGGGAGAGACCCAGTACTTC	CASSPPRLAGGETQYF
NA	TRBJ1-1	NA	TRBV21-1	TGTGCCAGCAGCAAACTATGGGGACTGGTGCAGAGATTTTTGAACACTGAAGCTTTCTTT	CASSKLWGLVQRFLNTEAFF
few	TRBJ1-2	TRBD1	TRBV7-8	TGTGCCAGCAGCTTAGCCCCCCCCGGGACAGGGTCGGGTGGCTACACCTTC	CASSLAPPGTGSGGYTF
once	TRBJ1-2	NA	TRBV4-1	TGCGCCAGCAGCCAAGTACTCCAATTCGGCAGGAACTATGGCTACACCTTC	CASSQVLQFGRNYGYTF
NA	TRBJ1-6	TRBD1	TRBV18	TGTGCCAGCTCACCGTCCCGGGACAGATATCACAAATCCCTCCACTTT	CASSPSRDRYHKSLHF
NA	TRBJ2-3	NA	TRBV28	TGTGCCAGCAGTTTAGTACTAGCAAGCGATACGCAGTATTTT	CASSLVLASDTQYF